These 27 T cell receptor beta chains share one sample of origin, sequenced in a study of spatial heterogeneity in lung cancer (dated 2019 in TCRdb). The library was built by means of 5' RACE. The run used a NextSeq 500. TCRdb trimmed the raw reads at Q25, called clones with MiXCR and kept productive beta chains. For every CDR3 protein sequence, its rows merge into one entry that carries the most common genes and DNA. The sample table contains 25,000 or so distinct CDR3 sequences; only one count was recorded for about 3.3% of them. Together, the top ten hold less than 35% of the sample. The sample's time point label is to be understood as: sample taken at primary tumor resection. The material was PBMCs, obtained at surgery. These receptors were obtained from a female donor with early-stage non-small cell lung cancer.

The chain carries TRBV3-1 and TRBJ2-7; no reliable D call. Germline-derived CDR1 and CDR2 are LGHDT and YNNKEL (reference sequence). The CDR3 runs 18 residues. V lost 2 bases and J lost 3, with 23 bases in between. In DNA, the CDR3 is TGTGCCAGCAGCCAACATACTATGTCTGGCAGGAACTTCTACGAGCAGTACTTC. This gives the protein CASSQHTMSGRNFYEQYF.

The chain couples TRBV5-6 to TRBJ2-3; maybe TRBD2 (6 bases). V was shortened by 3 bases and J by 0 bases, with 14 bases between the two germline ends. Germline V CDR1 and CDR2: SGHDT, YYEEEE. This CDR3 is built from 16 residues. The CDR3 is CASSSPRGGSTDTQYF. The CDR3 DNA is TGTGCCAGCAGCTCCCCTAGGGGAGGAAGCACAGATACGCAGTATTTT.

This clonotype occurred many times. The chain joins TRBV7-3 to TRBJ2-3, with D unresolved. The CDR3 totals 15 residues. V dropped 5 bases and J dropped 2 bases, with 14 bases sitting between them. Per germline, CDR1 SGHTA and CDR2 FQGTGA. The CDR3 sequence is CASSADPHPTDTQYF. In DNA, the CDR3 is TGTGCCAGCAGCGCAGACCCGCACCCCACAGATACGCAGTATTTT.

This clonotype appeared a few times. This chain links TRBV7-9 with TRBJ2-1; 7 bases fit TRBD2. V lost 5 bases to trimming and J lost 3 bases; unmatched junction nucleotides: 16. The CDR3 covers 18 residues. The germline CDR1 and CDR2 sequences are SEHNR and FQNEAQ (reference sequence). In DNA form, the CDR3 reads TGTGCCAGCAGCGGTGCTCCCGTGCGGGAGATGCTCTACAATGAGCAGTTCTTC. The encoded protein is CASSGAPVREMLYNEQFF. The complete variable domain, with remaining parts taken from reference TRBV7-9 and TRBJ2-1, reads DTGVSQNPRHKITKRGQNVTFRCDPISEHNRLYWYRQTLGQGPEFLTYFQNEAQLEKSRLLSDRFSAERPKGSFSTLEIQRTEQGDSAMYLCASSGAPVREMLYNEQFFGPGTRLTVL.

This clonotype was recorded at least ten times. The chain employs TRBV28 and TRBJ2-5; TRBD1 might be the D (5 bases). There are 14 residues in the CDR3. V was clipped by 6 bases and J by 4 bases, with 15 bases between them. CDR1 and CDR2 from the germline V gene are MDHEN and SYDVKM. DNA for the CDR3: TGTGCCAGCAGAAACTCCAGGGTCCGAGAGACCCAGTACTTC. It encodes CASRNSRVRETQYF. Together with reference TRBV28 and TRBJ2-5, the CDR3 gives the full variable domain: DVKVTQSSRYLVKRTGEKVFLECVQDMDHENMFWYRQDPGLGLRLIYFSYDVKMKEKGDIPEGYSVSREKKERFSLILESASTNQTSMYLCASRNSRVRETQYFGPGTRLLVL.

The J gene is TRBJ1-1, the V gene TRBV18; D unresolved. The CDR3 is made up of 14 amino acids. V lost 4 bases and J 4 bases, leaving 13 bases between the germline ends. CDR1 and CDR2 from the germline V gene are KGHSH and LQKENI. This CDR3 is CASSQLGLSTEAFF. The CDR3 DNA reads as TGTGCCAGCTCACAACTAGGACTGAGCACTGAAGCTTTCTTT.

In this sample, this clonotype turned up many times. V is TRBV19 and J is TRBJ2-2, with unresolved D. Germline V gives CDR1 LNHDA, CDR2 SQIVND (reference sequence). The CDR3 contains 13 residues. The V and J ends lost 6 bases and 8 bases respectively, with 13 bases between them. The CDR3 region has the DNA TGTGCCAGTAGCCCCGCCCTGGCTGGGGAGCTGTTTTTT. It codes for CASSPALAGELFF. Combining the CDR3 with reference TRBV19 and TRBJ2-2 gives the whole variable domain DGGITQSPKYLFRKEGQNVTLSCEQNLNHDAMYWYRQDPGQGLRLIYYSQIVNDFQKGDIAEGYSVSREKKESFPLTVTSAQKNPTAFYLCASSPALAGELFFGEGSRLTVL.

This clonotype was seen many times. V and J are TRBV7-9 and TRBJ1-5; D unclear. Trimming removed 6 bases at V and 0 bases at J, with 9 bases between. The V gene's germline CDR1 is SEHNR and CDR2 FQNEAQ (reference sequence). The CDR3 consists of 14 residues. This chain's CDR3 is CASSFDYSNQPQHF. DNA of the CDR3: TGTGCCAGCAGTTTCGACTATAGCAATCAGCCCCAGCATTTT.

On this clonotype itself: This may arise from a read error, as a much more abundant clone is one base away. The chain uses TRBV5-1 and TRBJ1-1; 7 bases match TRBD1. Germline V gene sequence: CDR1 SGHRS, CDR2 YFSETQ. The CDR3 runs to 13 residues. The CDR3 DNA reads TGCACCAGCAGCACGACAGGGCACACTGAAGCTTTCTTT. Its translation: CTSSTTGHTEAFF.

This clonotype was observed many times. The chain links TRBV7-9 to TRBJ2-1, with 12 bases fitting TRBD2. Germline CDR1 and CDR2: SEHNR and FQNEAQ (reference sequence). V lost 6 bases and J lost 4; bases outside the gene matches: 16. The CDR3 is 19 residues long. CDR3 residues: CASRPTRALLAGGYNEQFF. In DNA form, the CDR3 reads TGTGCCAGCAGGCCAACCCGGGCTCTCCTAGCGGGGGGGTACAATGAGCAGTTCTTC.

In this sample, this clonotype turned up many times. The chain links TRBV18 to TRBJ1-1, with D possibly TRBD1 on 5 matching bases. Germline V gene lookup returns CDR1 KGHSH and CDR2 LQKENI. The CDR3 has 14 amino acids. Trimming took off 2 bases at V and 3 bases at J, with 10 bases between the two ends. This CDR3 reads CASSPGQGHTEAFF. The CDR3 DNA reads as TGTGCCAGCTCACCAGGACAAGGCCACACTGAAGCTTTCTTT.

At least ten counts were recorded for this clonotype. V usage is TRBV7-8 and J usage is TRBJ2-3; possibly TRBD1 for D (5 bases). CDR3 length: 13 residues. Germline lookup yields CDR1 SGHVS and CDR2 FQNEAQ. V gave up 7 bases and J gave up 0 bases, with 8 bases separating them. The CDR3 protein is CASTQGSTDTQYF. Written as DNA, the CDR3 is TGTGCCAGCACCCAGGGCAGCACAGATACGCAGTATTTT.

At least ten counts were recorded for this clonotype. The rearrangement joins TRBV27 to TRBJ1-6, with 11 bases aligning to TRBD1. This CDR3 is built from 18 residues. Unmatched junction bases numbered 9, after V lost 8 bases and J lost 0 bases. Germline V gives CDR1 MNHEY, CDR2 SMNVEV (reference sequence). The DNA of the CDR3 is TGTGCCAGCGCAACCGGGACAGGGGGTAGCTCCTATAATTCACCCCTCCACTTT. Translated, it gives CASATGTGGSSYNSPLHF.

This clonotype showed up many times. V gene TRBV20-1 combines with J gene TRBJ2-3, with D possibly matching TRBD2 (6 bases). The CDR3 contains 12 residues. Germline loops: CDR1 DFQATT, CDR2 SNEGSKA (reference sequence). For the CDR3, the DNA is TGCGGAGGGCCCCAAAAGGGGGATACGCAGTATTTT. Residues: CGGPQKGDTQYF.

There are many counts of this clonotype. The rearrangement uses TRBV29-1 and TRBJ2-1; D is uncertain. Trimming stripped 3 bases from V and 0 bases from J, with 9 bases between. The germline CDR1 and CDR2 sequences are SQVTM and ANQGSEA. The CDR3 has 14 amino acids. Written as DNA, the CDR3 is TGCAGCGTTGATCAGCGCAGCTCCTACAATGAGCAGTTCTTC. Its protein is CSVDQRSSYNEQFF.

This clonotype was detected many times. This chain uses TRBV10-2 with TRBJ1-6; tentative D call: TRBD1 (5 bases). Trimming cost V 7 bases and J 0 bases, with 10 bases left between them. This CDR3 has 15 residues. Germline values: CDR1 WSHSY, CDR2 SAAADI. The CDR3 DNA reads as TGCGCCAGCAAGCGACAGAGCTCCTATAATTCACCCCTCCACTTT. This translates into CASKRQSSYNSPLHF.

This clonotype was recorded at least ten times. The rearrangement joins TRBV7-2 to TRBJ1-2; D unresolved. Between the trimmed V and J ends, which lost 5 bases and 5 bases, there was a span of 6 bases. This CDR3 has 11 amino acids. Germline lookup yields CDR1 SGHTA and CDR2 FQGNSA. The CDR3 reads CASSLYYGYTF. CDR3 bases: TGTGCCAGCAGCCTTTATTATGGCTACACCTTC.

In its sample, this clonotype was seen many times. V usage is TRBV7-9 and J usage is TRBJ2-5; D is perhaps TRBD1 (5 bases). This CDR3 has 15 amino acids. CDR1 SEHNR and CDR2 FQNEAQ come from the germline V gene (reference sequence). Trimming removed 5 bases at V and 0 bases at J, with 13 bases between. The CDR3 DNA is TGTGCCAGCAGCCCCCCTCGACAGAACCAAGAGACCCAGTACTTC. Protein: CASSPPRQNQETQYF.

This clonotype was detected many times. This chain links TRBV7-9 with TRBJ1-6; D is ambiguous. Germline V gene lookup returns CDR1 SEHNR and CDR2 FQNEAQ (reference sequence). The CDR3 has 13 amino acids. The V end was cut by 1 base, the J end by 8 bases, with 6 bases between. This CDR3 reads CASSLEADSPLHF. Written as DNA, the CDR3 is TGTGCCAGCAGCTTAGAGGCGGATTCACCCCTCCACTTT.

There are many counts of this clonotype. The chain employs TRBV5-6 and TRBJ1-1, with D possibly matching TRBD1 (5 bases). Germline CDR1 is SGHDT and CDR2 is YYEEEE. Trimming stripped 9 bases from V and 4 bases from J, with 16 bases between. This CDR3 spans 13 amino acids. For the CDR3, the DNA is TGTGCCACCCGTCGGAGGGGAGGCACTGAAGCTTTCTTT. Residues: CATRRRGGTEAFF.

This clonotype was picked up many times. The chain carries TRBV5-6 and TRBJ2-5, with D perhaps TRBD1 (5 bases). The CDR3 contains 14 residues. The V and J ends lost 4 bases and 1 base respectively, with 11 bases between them. The germline V gene has CDR1 SGHDT and CDR2 YYEEEE. Here the CDR3 DNA reads TGTGCCAGCAGCCGACACAGGATCCAAGAGACCCAGTACTTC. Translated, it gives CASSRHRIQETQYF.

In its sample, this clonotype was seen many times. This rearrangement joins TRBV5-1 to TRBJ2-7; no firm D call. CDR1 is SGHRS and CDR2 is YFSETQ in the germline V gene. The germline V and J ends were trimmed by 4 bases and 5 bases, with 13 bases remaining between them. The CDR3 has 13 amino acids. The CDR3 nucleotides are TGCGCCAGCAGCCTGAGCGCTGGCGACGAGCAGTACTTC. This codes for CASSLSAGDEQYF.

This clonotype was picked up many times. V usage is TRBV4-2 and J usage is TRBJ1-5, with D possibly being TRBD1 (6 bases). The CDR3 totals 15 residues. Trimming took off 4 bases at V and 3 bases at J, with 13 bases between the two ends. Germline-derived CDR1 and CDR2 are LGHNA and YNFKEQ. CDR3 nucleotide sequence: TGTGCCAGCAGCCCACGGACGGGACACAATCAGCCCCAGCATTTT. Translated: CASSPRTGHNQPQHF.

This clonotype showed up many times. V is TRBV28 and J is TRBJ2-2; possible D gene TRBD1, 5 bases. This CDR3 contains 10 residues. V was trimmed by 11 bases and J by 7 bases, leaving 8 bases between them. Germline CDR1 and CDR2: MDHEN and SYDVKM. CDR3 amino acids: CAAGIGELFF. In DNA form, the CDR3 reads TGTGCCGCAGGGATCGGGGAGCTGTTTTTT.

This clonotype was seen ten or more times. The rearrangement uses TRBV30 and TRBJ1-2; D possibly corresponds to TRBD1 (5 bases). There are 15 residues in the CDR3. V shed 3 bases and J shed 0 bases, with 14 bases lying between them. CDR1 and CDR2 from the germline V gene are GTSNPN and SVGIG (reference sequence). As DNA, the CDR3 is TGTGCCTGGAGCGGGACCGCTAGGGCTAACTATGGCTACACCTTC. As protein: CAWSGTARANYGYTF.

This clonotype was seen a handful of times. The genes are TRBV11-2 and TRBJ2-1, with 8 bases fitting TRBD2. This CDR3 is built from 16 residues. J lost 7 bases, V lost 5 bases, and 13 bases had no gene match. The germline V gene encodes CDR1 SGHAT and CDR2 FQNNGV. CDR3 sequence: CASSPISGRAGNEQFF. Written as DNA, the CDR3 is TGTGCCAGCAGCCCTATCTCCGGGAGGGCCGGAAATGAGCAGTTCTTC.

This clonotype has a count of ten or more. The V and J genes are TRBV9 and TRBJ2-1; TRBD2 agrees at 8 bases. CDR3 length: 16 residues. The J segment lost 7 bases and the V segment lost 2 bases, leaving 11 bases of the junction unmatched. In germline, CDR1 is SGDLS, CDR2 YYNGEE. The CDR3 protein is CASSVGPALAANEQFF. The CDR3 DNA reads TGTGCCAGCAGCGTTGGGCCGGCACTAGCGGCAAATGAGCAGTTCTTC.